This entry lists 25 T cell receptor beta chains sequenced from one sample in a study of graft-versus-host responses after intestinal transplantation. Some clones are missing from TCRdb's copy, which holds only in-frame ones; the method was immunoSEQ multiplex PCR. The table has fewer than 30,000 clones, 85% to 95% seen once; the top ten hold roughly 0.72%. Specimen: PBMCs, collected about ten weeks after intestinal transplant. These receptors were obtained from a human patient who received an intestinal transplant, so some T cells may come from the graft donor.

This rearrangement joins TRBV7-2 to TRBJ2-5; 7 bases are a match to TRBD2. CDR1 and CDR2 (germline): SGHTA, FQGNSA. This CDR3 comprises 15 residues. V lost 2 bases, J lost 5 bases, and 8 bases stayed unmatched. The CDR3 loop is CASSLQRGSTETQYF. Here the CDR3 DNA reads TGTGCCAGCAGCTTACAGCGGGGAAGTACCGAGACCCAGTACTTC.

The chain has TRBV10-2 and TRBJ2-3; D is possibly TRBD2 (5 bases). The CDR3 runs 13 residues. V was pared by 4 bases and J by 2 bases, with 7 bases between. CDR1 is WSHSY, CDR2 SAAADI, per germline. As DNA, the CDR3 is TGCGCCAGCAGTGGCGGGCTCACAGATACGCAGTATTTT. Translating gives CASSGGLTDTQYF.

This clone was detected only once. The chain has TRBV28 and TRBJ2-4; TRBD2 matches 12 bases. The CDR3 sequence is 15 residues long. V was pared by 5 bases and J by 2 bases, with 1 base of the junction left unmatched. Germline V lookup: CDR1 MDHEN, CDR2 SYDVKM. CDR3 DNA sequence: TGTGCCAGCAGTCGGACTAGCGGGACCAAAAACATTCAGTACTTC. This codes for CASSRTSGTKNIQYF.

This chain connects TRBV10-2 to TRBJ2-7; 7 nucleotides agree with TRBD1. This CDR3 is 16 amino acids long. Germline CDR1 and CDR2: WSHSY and SAAADI. The V and J ends lost 2 bases and 5 bases, in that order; junction bases with no gene match: 12. The CDR3, as DNA: TGCGCCAGCAGTGAGACGCTGACAGGGCAGGACAACGAGCAGTACTTC. Protein product: CASSETLTGQDNEQYF.

The chain has TRBV6-4 and TRBJ2-1; tentatively, D is TRBD2 (7 bases). V gave up 7 bases and J gave up 8 bases, with 27 bases separating them. Germline V lookup: CDR1 MRHNA, CDR2 SNTAGT. This CDR3 spans 17 amino acids. CDR3 protein: CASTREPGGQSMDEQFF. The CDR3 DNA reads TGTGCCAGCACTAGAGAGCCGGGAGGACAGAGTATGGATGAGCAGTTCTTC.

The genes are TRBV27 and TRBJ1-5, with 7 bases aligning to TRBD1. The CDR3 is 14 residues long. V was clipped by 5 bases and J by 0 bases; unmatched bases: 1. CDR1 and CDR2 (germline): MNHEY, SMNVEV (reference sequence). DNA for the CDR3: TGTGCCAGCAGTCGACAGGGTAGCAATCAGCCCCAGCATTTT. Protein: CASSRQGSNQPQHF.

The chain combines TRBV5-1 with TRBJ2-3; TRBD1 agrees at 7 bases. This CDR3 comprises 15 residues. With V trimmed by 4 bases and J by 2 bases, 7 bases remained unmatched. Germline V gene lookup returns CDR1 SGHRS and CDR2 YFSETQ. This chain's CDR3 is CASSPDRELTDTQYF. The CDR3 DNA sequence: TGCGCCAGCAGCCCAGACAGGGAACTCACAGATACGCAGTATTTT.

The chain links TRBV9 to TRBJ2-1; TRBD2 is a possible D gene (6 bases). This CDR3 region has 14 residues. Trimming left V 3 bases short and J 7 bases short, with 14 bases between. CDR1 is SGDLS and CDR2 is YYNGEE in the germline V gene. CDR3 amino acids: CASSAGVSKNEQFF. CDR3 in DNA: TGTGCCAGCAGCGCGGGGGTTAGCAAGAATGAGCAGTTCTTC.

The chain joins TRBV9 to TRBJ1-2; 7 bases line up with TRBD1. Losses at the gene ends were 2 bases for V and 0 bases for J; bases not matched to a gene: 1. The CDR3 runs 14 residues. Germline V gene sequence: CDR1 SGDLS, CDR2 YYNGEE. CDR3 DNA: TGTGCCAGCAGCGTCGGGACAGCTAACTATGGCTACACCTTC. It codes for CASSVGTANYGYTF.

The V and J genes are TRBV4-1 and TRBJ1-1, with no clear D. Trimming left V 4 bases short and J 3 bases short, with 12 bases between. Looked up from germline, CDR1 is MGHRA and CDR2 is YSYEKL. The CDR3 loop spans 14 amino acids. CDR3: CASSLGVADTEAFF. CDR3 in DNA: TGCGCCAGCAGCCTCGGAGTGGCGGACACTGAAGCTTTCTTT.

The gene calls are TRBV4-3 and TRBJ1-1; D is unresolved. This CDR3 is 13 amino acids long. Trimming stripped 4 bases from V and 2 bases from J, with 8 bases between. Per germline, CDR1 LGHNA and CDR2 YSLEER. The CDR3 is CASSLTSNTEAFF. In nucleotides, the CDR3 is TGCGCCAGCAGCCTAACATCTAACACTGAAGCTTTCTTT.

J is TRBJ2-2 and V is TRBV5-6, with 9 bases lining up with TRBD1. CDR3 length: 16 residues. Trimming took 0 bases from V and 4 from J; bases not matched to a gene: 4. The germline V gene encodes CDR1 SGHDT and CDR2 YYEEEE. CDR3 sequence reads: CASSLARDRVTGELFF. DNA of the CDR3: TGTGCCAGCAGCTTGGCCCGGGACAGGGTCACCGGGGAGCTGTTTTTT. Complete variable domain (other parts from reference TRBV5-6 and TRBJ2-2): DAGVTQSPTHLIKTRGQQVTLRCSPKSGHDTVSWYQQALGQGPQFIFQYYEEEERQRGNFPDRFSGHQFPNYSSELNVNALLLGDSALYLCASSLARDRVTGELFFGEGSRLTVL.

This rearrangement joins TRBV6-1 to TRBJ1-2, with 7 bases lining up with TRBD1. CDR3 size: 15 residues. Looked up from germline, CDR1 is MNHNS and CDR2 is SASEGT. The J segment lost 1 base and the V segment lost 5 bases, leaving 7 bases of the junction unmatched. The CDR3 DNA follows: TGTGCCAGCAGTCTCCCAGGGGGTTATAACTATGGCTACACCTTC. Amino acid sequence: CASSLPGGYNYGYTF.

The chain couples TRBV11-1 to TRBJ1-2; D is uncertain. From germline, CDR1 is SGHAT and CDR2 FQDESV (reference sequence). V shed 5 bases and J shed 4 bases, with 23 bases lying between them. The CDR3 covers 17 residues. CDR3 residues: CASSSLVEAGKTYGYTF. CDR3 bases: TGTGCCAGCAGCAGCTTGGTTGAGGCTGGAAAGACCTATGGCTACACCTTC.

The gene calls are TRBV5-1 and TRBJ1-6; D is ambiguous. CDR3 size: 15 residues. V lost 0 bases, J lost 8 bases, and 12 bases lay in between. Germline V gene lookup returns CDR1 SGHRS and CDR2 YFSETQ. The CDR3 is CASSLEPTGYSPLHF. In nucleotides, the CDR3 is TGCGCCAGCAGCTTGGAACCAACTGGTTATTCACCCCTCCACTTT.

The chain employs TRBV2 and TRBJ2-3; D perhaps matches TRBD1 (5 bases). Germline lookup yields CDR1 SNHLY and CDR2 FYNNEI. CDR3 length: 16 amino acids. V dropped 11 bases and J dropped 1 base, with 22 bases sitting between them. DNA for the CDR3: TGTGCCCAAAGGGGCACCCACCCATTTGGCACAGATACGCAGTATTTT. Residues: CAQRGTHPFGTDTQYF.

The rearrangement uses TRBV4-3 and TRBJ1-2; D is possibly TRBD1 (6 bases). With 3 bases removed from V and 4 bases from J, the gap between germline ends came to 9 bases. Germline CDR1 and CDR2: LGHNA and YSLEER. The CDR3 length is 13 residues. CDR3 in DNA: TGCGCCAGCAGCCACGGGGGCTTCTATGGCTACACCTTC. Amino acids: CASSHGGFYGYTF.

The rearrangement joins TRBV4-1 to TRBJ2-2; 8 positions match TRBD1. The germline V gene encodes CDR1 MGHRA and CDR2 YSYEKL. V was clipped by 1 base and J by 9 bases; unmatched bases: 1. The CDR3 is 13 amino acids. The CDR3 DNA reads TGCGCCAGCAGCCAAGGGACAGGGTGGGAGCTGTTTTTT. This translates into CASSQGTGWELFF.

The chain uses TRBV19 and TRBJ2-7; 8 bases line up with TRBD2. Trimming at V came to 5 bases and at J to 4 bases, leaving 10 bases not matched to a gene. Germline lookup yields CDR1 LNHDA and CDR2 SQIVND (reference sequence). This CDR3 is 15 amino acids long. CDR3 coding DNA: TGTGCCAGTAGTTTAACCGGGACTAGTATATACGAGCAGTACTTC. This gives the protein CASSLTGTSIYEQYF. The entire variable domain, with the rest obtained from reference TRBV19 and TRBJ2-7, is as follows: DGGITQSPKYLFRKEGQNVTLSCEQNLNHDAMYWYRQDPGQGLRLIYYSQIVNDFQKGDIAEGYSVSREKKESFPLTVTSAQKNPTAFYLCASSLTGTSIYEQYFGPGTRLTVT.

The chain uses TRBV27 and TRBJ2-1; 7 bases line up with TRBD1. Germline lookup yields CDR1 MNHEY and CDR2 SMNVEV (reference sequence). This CDR3 region has 17 residues. After removal of 1 base from V and 4 bases from J, the junction contained 10 bases not matched to a gene. CDR3 amino acids: CASSLLTGEGIYNEQFF. The CDR3 DNA follows: TGTGCCAGCAGTTTATTAACAGGGGAAGGGATTTACAATGAGCAGTTCTTC.

J is TRBJ1-1 and V is TRBV30; D remains ambiguous. The CDR3 spans 13 residues. CDR1 and CDR2 from the germline V gene are GTSNPN and SVGIG (reference sequence). The ends were cut back, 0 bases at V and 2 bases at J, with 7 bases in the middle. The CDR3 nucleotides read TGTGCCTGGAGTGTCACACCAAACACTGAAGCTTTCTTT. Encoded protein: CAWSVTPNTEAFF.

The chain joins TRBV7-8 to TRBJ2-1; D unclear. V lost 10 bases, J lost 8 bases, and 15 bases lay in between. The CDR3 spans 12 residues. Germline V gene sequence: CDR1 SGHVS, CDR2 FQNEAQ. The CDR3 bases are TGTGCCACCAAAGGGATTTCCGATGAGCAGTTCTTC. It specifies CATKGISDEQFF.

The J gene is TRBJ2-7, the V gene TRBV27; D not resolved. The CDR3 runs 12 residues. Germline V lookup: CDR1 MNHEY, CDR2 SMNVEV (reference sequence). V gave up 5 bases and J gave up 5 bases, with 10 bases separating them. Here the CDR3 reads CASSPASHEQYF. DNA of the CDR3: TGTGCCAGCAGTCCCGCCAGCCACGAGCAGTACTTC.

The rearrangement uses TRBV6-1 and TRBJ2-6; possible D gene TRBD2, 5 bases. CDR3 length: 16 amino acids. The germline V and J ends were trimmed by 2 bases and 6 bases, with 14 bases remaining between them. The V gene's germline CDR1 is MNHNS and CDR2 SASEGT. The CDR3 reads CASSEWWRSEANVLTF. Here the CDR3 DNA reads TGTGCCAGCAGTGAATGGTGGAGGTCCGAGGCCAACGTCCTGACTTTC.

The chain combines TRBV19 with TRBJ1-2, with TRBD1 identical over 7 bases. This CDR3 contains 18 residues. CDR1 and CDR2 from the germline V gene are LNHDA and SQIVND (reference sequence). J was trimmed by 6 bases and V by 5 bases; bases with no gene match: 21. This CDR3 reads CASSGERDSYYELHGYTF. The CDR3 bases are TGTGCCAGTAGTGGTGAACGGGACAGTTACTATGAACTCCATGGCTACACCTTC.